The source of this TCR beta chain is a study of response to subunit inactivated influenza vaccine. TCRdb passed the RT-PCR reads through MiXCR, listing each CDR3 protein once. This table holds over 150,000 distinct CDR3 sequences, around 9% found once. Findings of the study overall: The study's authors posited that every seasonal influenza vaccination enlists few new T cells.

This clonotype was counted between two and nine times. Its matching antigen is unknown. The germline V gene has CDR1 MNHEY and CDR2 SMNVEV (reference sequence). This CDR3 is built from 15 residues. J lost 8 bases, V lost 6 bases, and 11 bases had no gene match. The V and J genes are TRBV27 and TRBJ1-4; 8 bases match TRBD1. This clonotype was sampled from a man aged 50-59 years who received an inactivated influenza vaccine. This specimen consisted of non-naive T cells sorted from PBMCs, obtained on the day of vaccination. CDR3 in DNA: TGTGCCAGCAGGGAAATCGACAGGGGTATCGAAAAACTGTTTTTT. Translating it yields CASREIDRGIEKLFF.